The source of this T cell receptor (beta chain) is a study of T cell responses to AZD1222 COVID-19 vaccine. There are 13 residues in the CDR3. V was shortened by 6 bases and J by 4 bases, with 12 bases between the two germline ends. Germline loops: CDR1 SGHTA, CDR2 FQGTGA. This clone was recorded a few times. The antigen is not known. Study results and limitations: Close to half of spike-specific TCRs reportedly recognize unmutated variant regions. Spike was spanned by vaccine-associated CD4 TCRs, with dominance at 160-218 and 743-854. When two AZD1222 doses had been given, Spike-specific TCR breadth and depth rose. The number of AZD1222 recipients seropositive at baseline was only five or six.

Repertoires were generated with immunoSEQ multiplex PCR, while TCRdb's copy carries only in-frame clones and drops some. The table has about 84,000 clones, 70% to 90% seen once. The source material was peripheral blood, sampled on day 0 of AZD1222 vaccination. This receptor was obtained from an adult in good health. This chain joins TRBV7-3 and TRBJ2-5; D is undetermined. Here the CDR3 reads CASRSPPGETQYF. CDR3 nucleotide sequence: TGTGCCAGCAGATCCCCCCCGGGAGAGACCCAGTACTTC.